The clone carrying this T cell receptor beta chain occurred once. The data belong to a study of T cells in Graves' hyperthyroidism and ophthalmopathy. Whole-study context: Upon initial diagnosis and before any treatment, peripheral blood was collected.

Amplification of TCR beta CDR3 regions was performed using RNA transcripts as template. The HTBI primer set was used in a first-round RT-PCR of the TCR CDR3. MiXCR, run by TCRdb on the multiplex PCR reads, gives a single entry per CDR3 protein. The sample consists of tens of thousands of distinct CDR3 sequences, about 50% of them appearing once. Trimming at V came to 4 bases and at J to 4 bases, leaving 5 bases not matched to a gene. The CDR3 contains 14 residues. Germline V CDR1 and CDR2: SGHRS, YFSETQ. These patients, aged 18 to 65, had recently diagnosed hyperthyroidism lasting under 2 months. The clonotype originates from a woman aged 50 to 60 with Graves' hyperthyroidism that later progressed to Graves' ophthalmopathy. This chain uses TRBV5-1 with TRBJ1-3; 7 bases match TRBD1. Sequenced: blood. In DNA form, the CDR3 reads TGCGCCAGCAGCCAAGAACAGGGGGGAAACACCATATATTTT. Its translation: CASSQEQGGNTIYF.